A selection of T cell receptor beta chains follows, all from one sample in a study of blood T cell repertoires in COVID-19. Clones were read by immunoSEQ multiplex PCR, and TCRdb kept only the in-frame ones, dropping some. The data contain about 160,000 clones, approximately 86% of them singletons. Material for sequencing was peripheral blood. The receptors shown here come from a middle-aged woman with COVID-19, enrolled during active disease. Each CDR3 is given with its conserved first and last residue. The D gene is left open where the match is weak. Clone size appears in some rows only: once, few, many, or a class for an expanded clone.

abundance	d_gene	v_gene	j_gene	CDR3aa	CDR3nt
-	-	TRBV5-1	TRBJ2-1	CASSFAEMWNEQFF	TGCGCCAGCAGCTTCGCGGAGATGTGGAATGAGCAGTTCTTC
-	-	TRBV7-9	TRBJ1-1	CASSPQAEAFF	TGTGCCAGCAGCCCCCAGGCTGAAGCTTTCTTT
-	TRBD1	TRBV18	TRBJ2-2	CASSTRDRGTNTGELFF	TGTGCCAGCTCAACCCGGGACAGGGGAACGAACACCGGGGAGCTGTTTTTT
-	-	TRBV6-5	TRBJ1-2	CASKHSGSNYGYTF	TGTGCCAGCAAGCACAGCGGGTCTAACTATGGCTACACCTTC
once	-	TRBV19	TRBJ2-1	CASSIGPGVLPSYNEQFF	TGTGCCAGTAGTATAGGCCCGGGAGTCCTTCCCTCCTACAATGAGCAGTTCTTC
few	TRBD2	TRBV9	TRBJ2-3	CASSPGGGRTDTQYF	TGTGCCAGCAGTCCCGGGGGGGGCCGCACAGATACGCAGTATTTT
-	TRBD1	TRBV18	TRBJ1-2	CASSSGTGGDMYGYTF	TGTGCCAGCTCAAGCGGGACAGGGGGCGATATGTATGGCTACACCTTC
-	-	TRBV5-5	TRBJ2-1	CASSPLNEQFF	TGTGCCAGCAGCCCGCTAAATGAGCAGTTCTTC
-	-	TRBV30	TRBJ1-5	CAWSPGTPMWNQPQHF	TGTGCCTGGAGTCCGGGGACTCCCATGTGGAATCAGCCCCAGCATTTT
-	TRBD2	TRBV7-3	TRBJ2-3	CASSLRLAGGPDTQYF	TGTGCCAGCAGCTTAAGATTAGCGGGAGGCCCCGATACGCAGTATTTT
-	TRBD1	TRBV2	TRBJ1-5	CASSTGGQPQHF	TGTGCCAGCAGTACAGGGGGGCAGCCCCAGCATTTT
-	-	TRBV2	TRBJ2-5	CASSRGETQYF	TGTGCCAGCAGTAGGGGCGAGACCCAGTACTTC
-	TRBD1	TRBV18	TRBJ1-1	CASSPGDRGNTEAFF	TGTGCCAGCTCACCCGGAGACAGGGGCAACACTGAAGCTTTCTTT
-	-	TRBV18	TRBJ2-5	CASSPLRVEGETQYF	TGTGCCAGCTCACCACTCAGGGTTGAAGGGGAGACCCAGTACTTC
-	-	TRBV27	TRBJ1-5	CASSLEPGKGQPQHF	TGTGCCAGCAGTTTAGAACCAGGGAAGGGTCAGCCCCAGCATTTT
-	TRBD1	TRBV6-5	TRBJ1-5	CASSSGATGGQPQHF	TGTGCCAGCAGCTCGGGGGCGACAGGGGGCCAGCCCCAGCATTTT
-	-	TRBV6-5	TRBJ1-5	CASKGYQPQHF	TGTGCCAGCAAGGGGTATCAGCCCCAGCATTTT
few	TRBD2	TRBV28	TRBJ2-3	CASSPQGLAFTDTQYF	TGTGCCAGCAGTCCACAGGGACTAGCGTTCACAGATACGCAGTATTTT
few	-	TRBV6-1	TRBJ1-5	CASSDGTYYSNQPQHF	TGTGCCAGCAGTGACGGGACATACTATAGCAATCAGCCCCAGCATTTT
-	TRBD2	TRBV18	TRBJ2-1	CASSLPGLAGGLGEQFF	TGTGCCAGCTCACTTCCGGGACTAGCGGGGGGGCTTGGTGAGCAGTTCTTC